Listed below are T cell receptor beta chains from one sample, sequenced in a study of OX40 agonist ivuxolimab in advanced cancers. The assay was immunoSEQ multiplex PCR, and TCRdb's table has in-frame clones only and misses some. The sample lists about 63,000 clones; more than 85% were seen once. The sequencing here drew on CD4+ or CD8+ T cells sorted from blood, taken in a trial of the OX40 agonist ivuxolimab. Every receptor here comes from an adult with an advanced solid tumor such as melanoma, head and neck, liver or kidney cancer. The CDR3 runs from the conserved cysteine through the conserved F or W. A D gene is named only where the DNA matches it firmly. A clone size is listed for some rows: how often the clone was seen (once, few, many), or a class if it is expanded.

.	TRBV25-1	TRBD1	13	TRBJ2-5	TGTGCCAGCACCCGACAGGGTGCAGAGACCCAGTACTTC	CASTRQGAETQYF
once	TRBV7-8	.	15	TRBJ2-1	TGTGCCAGCAGCTTAGATCGGGCAGTATCGGATGAGCAGTTCTTC	CASSLDRAVSDEQFF
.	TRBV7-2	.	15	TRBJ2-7	TGTGCCAGCAGCCCCCTGGCCGTAAATGGTCACGAGCAGTACTTC	CASSPLAVNGHEQYF
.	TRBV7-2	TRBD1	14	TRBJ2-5	TGTGCCAGCAACAGACAGGGGGAAAGGGAGACCCAGTACTTC	CASNRQGERETQYF
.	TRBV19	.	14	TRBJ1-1	TGTGCCAGTAGCGTCAGGGGATTGGGCACTGAAGCTTTCTTT	CASSVRGLGTEAFF
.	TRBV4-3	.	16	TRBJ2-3	TGCGCCAGCAGCCAAGAAGGATCGGGACCCACAGATACGCAGTATTTT	CASSQEGSGPTDTQYF
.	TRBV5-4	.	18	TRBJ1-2	TGTGCCAGCAGCTTGAGCGGACGGAGACGGGGGGCGAACTATGGCTACACCTTC	CASSLSGRRRGANYGYTF
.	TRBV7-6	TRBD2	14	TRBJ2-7	TGTGCCAGCAGCCTAAGGACGGGGGAGGGGGAGCAGTACTTC	CASSLRTGEGEQYF
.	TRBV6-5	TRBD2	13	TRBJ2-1	TGTGCCAGCAGGCCTAGCGGGAGCGATGAGCAGTTCTTC	CASRPSGSDEQFF
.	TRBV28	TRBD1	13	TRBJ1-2	TGTGCCAGCAGTTTGGGGACAGGGACGCGCTACACCTTC	CASSLGTGTRYTF
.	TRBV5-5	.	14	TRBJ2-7	TGTGCCAGCAGCTTGGGGGCGGGGATCTACGAGCAGTACTTC	CASSLGAGIYEQYF
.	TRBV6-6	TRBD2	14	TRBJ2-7	TGTGCCAGCAGTCGGTTAGCGGGAGTCTACGAGCAGTACTTC	CASSRLAGVYEQYF
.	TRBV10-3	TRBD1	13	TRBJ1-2	TGTGCCATCACCAAGGACAGGGAAGGCGGCTACACCTTC	CAITKDREGGYTF
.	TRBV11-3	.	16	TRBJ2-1	TGTGCCAGCAGCTTAGATCTGCAGGGGCACTCGAATGAGCAGTTCTTC	CASSLDLQGHSNEQFF
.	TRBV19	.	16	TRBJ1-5	TGTGCCAGTAGTATCCTCGGGCAGGGAAGGAATCAGCCCCAGCATTTT	CASSILGQGRNQPQHF
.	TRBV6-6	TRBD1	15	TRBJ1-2	TGTGCCAGCAGCTCACAGACAGGGCCTGACTATGGCTACACCTTC	CASSSQTGPDYGYTF
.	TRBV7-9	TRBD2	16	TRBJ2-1	TGTGCCAGCAGCTTAGGGGCCAGCGGGGTTTACAATGAGCAGTTCTTC	CASSLGASGVYNEQFF
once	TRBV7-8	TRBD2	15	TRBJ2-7	TGTGCCAGCAGCTTATTGGCGGGAGAACTCTACGAGCAGTACTTC	CASSLLAGELYEQYF
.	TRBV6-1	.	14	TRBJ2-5	TGTGCCAGCAGCCTGGGACTGCCGATGGAGACCCAGTACTTC	CASSLGLPMETQYF
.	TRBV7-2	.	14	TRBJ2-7	TGTGCCAGCAGCTCGCAAGGGGGGACAACCGGGCAGTACTTC	CASSSQGGTTGQYF
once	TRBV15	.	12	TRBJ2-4	TGTGCCACCAGCAGAGCTCCGGGACAATGTTACTTC	CATSRAPGQCYF
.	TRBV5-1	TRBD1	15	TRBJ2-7	TGCGCCAGTTTGGGAGGACAGGGGGCAGCCTACGAGCAGTACTTC	CASLGGQGAAYEQYF
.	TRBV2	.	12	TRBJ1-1	TGTGCCAGCAGTGAACGGGGACGTGAAGCTTTCTTT	CASSERGREAFF
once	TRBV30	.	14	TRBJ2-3	TGTGCCTGGGGATCCGGGACGTTCGCAGATACGCAGTATTTT	CAWGSGTFADTQYF